One and the same sample provided the 30 T cell receptor beta chains below, sequenced in a study of T cells in Graves' hyperthyroidism and ophthalmopathy. TCR beta CDR3 sequences were amplified from RNA transcripts. The primer set for the first-round RT-PCR of the TCR CDR3 was HTBI. In TCRdb, the multiplex PCR reads were re-called with MiXCR into one record per CDR3 protein. The sample holds approximately 610,000 distinct CDR3 sequences; about 14% are singletons and the top ten take around 4%. Sequenced material: blood. The receptor source for this set is a woman aged 40 to 55 with Graves' ophthalmopathy.

This clonotype was seen many times. The chain employs TRBV12-3 or TRBV12-4 and TRBJ2-5; D may be TRBD1 or TRBD2 (5 bases each). The CDR3 is 15 amino acids. The V gene lost 0 bases and the J gene lost 3 bases, with 11 bases spanning the gap. CDR3 sequence reads: CASSLAGDGKETQYF. CDR3 in DNA: TGTGCCAGCAGTTTAGCCGGGGACGGCAAAGAGACCCAGTACTTC.

This clonotype was recorded at least ten times. The chain links TRBV27 to TRBJ1-2; no clear D. This CDR3 contains 11 residues. Looked up from germline, CDR1 is MNHEY and CDR2 is SMNVEV (reference sequence). Trimming took 6 bases from V and 3 from J, leaving 5 bases between them. The CDR3 DNA follows: TGTGCCAGCAGCGACCACTATGGCTACACCTTC. This encodes CASSDHYGYTF.

This clonotype showed up many times. The chain couples TRBV9 to TRBJ2-7, with 12 bases fitting TRBD2. After removal of 3 bases from V and 6 bases from J, the junction contained 4 bases not matched to a gene. Germline-derived CDR1 and CDR2 are SGDLS and YYNGEE. The CDR3 loop spans 14 amino acids. The CDR3 here is CASSAGLAGREQYF. The CDR3, as DNA: TGTGCCAGCAGCGCAGGACTAGCGGGACGCGAGCAGTACTTC. Together with reference TRBV9 and TRBJ2-7, the CDR3 gives the full variable domain: DSGVTQTPKHLITATGQRVTLRCSPRSGDLSVYWYQQSLDQGLQFLIQYYNGEERAKGNILERFSAQQFPDLHSELNLSSLELGDSALYFCASSAGLAGREQYFGPGTRLTVT.

The table lists this clonotype with many counts. V usage is TRBV5-5 and J usage is TRBJ2-7, with TRBD2 as a possible D gene (6 bases). V was pared by 1 base and J by 3 bases, with 11 bases between. The CDR3 loop spans 14 amino acids. Germline V gene lookup returns CDR1 SGHKS and CDR2 YYEKEE (reference sequence). In DNA form, the CDR3 reads TGTGCCAGCAGCTTGACCCCGACTAGCTACGAGCAGTACTTC. It translates to CASSLTPTSYEQYF.

The sample holds many counts of this clonotype. V and J are TRBV7-2 and TRBJ1-5; D is unclear. V lost 2 bases to trimming and J lost 0 bases, with 8 bases between them. CDR3 size: 15 residues. CDR1 is SGHTA, CDR2 FQGNSA, per germline. The CDR3 DNA reads as TGTGCCAGCAGCTTACTAGCAGATAGCAATCAGCCCCAGCATTTT. Translation gives CASSLLADSNQPQHF.

The V gene is TRBV7-9, the J gene TRBJ1-1; 7 nucleotides align to TRBD1. The CDR3 is 14 amino acids. CDR1 and CDR2 (germline): SEHNR, FQNEAQ (reference sequence). The J segment lost 5 bases and the V segment lost 4 bases, leaving 7 bases of the junction unmatched. The CDR3 DNA is TGTGCCAGCAGCTCCAAAGACAGGGTGACTGAAGCTTTCTTT. Protein product: CASSSKDRVTEAFF.

There are a few counts of this clonotype. The gene calls are TRBV19 and TRBJ1-2; 9 nucleotides match TRBD1. Germline V gene lookup returns CDR1 LNHDA and CDR2 SQIVND (reference sequence). The CDR3 runs to 15 residues. V lost 5 bases, J lost 4 bases, and 8 bases stayed unmatched. In DNA form, the CDR3 reads TGTGCCAGTAGTCCGGGACAGGGCTCGGGCTATGGCTACACCTTC. This encodes CASSPGQGSGYGYTF.

CDR3 protein: CASRGTSGYNTDTQYF. The CDR3 coding sequence is TGCGCCAGCAGGGGGACTAGCGGTTACAACACAGATACGCAGTATTTT. The chain joins TRBV5-1 to TRBJ2-3, with 11 bases matching TRBD2. CDR3 length: 16 amino acids. Germline CDR1 and CDR2: SGHRS and YFSETQ. V lost 5 bases, J lost 2 bases, and 7 bases stayed unmatched.

This clonotype was seen repeatedly, ten times or more. The chain links TRBV6-5 to TRBJ1-2, with D unresolved. Trimming shortened V by 0 bases and J by 3 bases, and 5 bases separated the two germline ends. The CDR3 consists of 13 residues. Germline V gene sequence: CDR1 MNHEY, CDR2 SVGAGI. Here the CDR3 DNA reads TGTGCCAGCAGTTACTCAGGCCACTATGGCTACACCTTC. Translated, it gives CASSYSGHYGYTF.

The rearrangement joins TRBV6-1 to TRBJ1-2; TRBD1 aligns across 9 bases. J lost 8 bases, V lost 5 bases, and 6 bases had no gene match. CDR1 is MNHNS and CDR2 is SASEGT in the germline V gene. The CDR3 is 13 residues long. Written as DNA, the CDR3 is TGTGCCAGCAGTCGCTCCGGGACAGGGGGCTACACCTTC. The encoded protein is CASSRSGTGGYTF.

This clonotype has at least ten counts. This sequence joins TRBV11-1 and TRBJ2-2, with 9 bases lining up with TRBD2. This CDR3 region has 18 residues. V lost 5 bases and J lost 4; bases outside the gene matches: 14. CDR1 and CDR2 (germline): SGHAT, FQDESV (reference sequence). CDR3 loop: CASSRGLAGPAGTGELFF. CDR3 coding DNA: TGTGCCAGCAGCCGAGGGCTAGCGGGGCCCGCGGGCACCGGGGAGCTGTTTTTT.

This clonotype has at least ten counts. An end of the junction does not agree with germline; a read error may underlie this. This chain's CDR3 is CASRSFSDEQYF. CDR3 coding DNA: TGTGCCAGCAGGAGCTTCTCCGACGAGCAGTACTTC. The chain combines TRBV2 with TRBJ2-7; D is undetermined. This CDR3 has 12 amino acids. The germline V gene encodes CDR1 SNHLY and CDR2 FYNNEI.

The chain carries TRBV6-1 and TRBJ1-6; no firm D call. This CDR3 contains 14 residues. Germline values: CDR1 MNHNS, CDR2 SASEGT. The V end was cut by 7 bases, the J end by 4 bases, with 11 bases between. The DNA for the CDR3 is TGTGCCAGCACTAACGAGGGTTATAATTCACCCCTCCACTTT. Encoded protein: CASTNEGYNSPLHF.

This clonotype was picked up a small number of times. This rearrangement joins TRBV9 to TRBJ2-2; 7 nucleotides line up with TRBD2. Germline CDR1 SGDLS, CDR2 YYNGEE. The CDR3 contains 16 residues. V shed 0 bases, J shed 1 base, and the junction held 3 bases outside the gene matches. CDR3 region: CASSVAASGNTGELFF. The CDR3 DNA sequence: TGTGCCAGCAGCGTAGCTGCTAGCGGGAACACCGGGGAGCTGTTTTTT.

This clonotype was recorded many times. This sequence joins TRBV10-3 and TRBJ2-5; 7 bases are shared with TRBD1. The CDR3 runs 13 residues. Trimming at V came to 6 bases and at J to 2 bases, leaving 3 bases not matched to a gene. CDR1 is ENHRY and CDR2 is SYGVKD in the germline V gene. The CDR3 spells CAISRDRQETQYF. The CDR3 nucleotides read TGTGCCATCAGCCGGGACAGACAAGAGACCCAGTACTTC.

This clonotype was seen many times. The CDR3 DNA reads TGTGCCAGCAGTGGGACTAGCGGAACCTACGAGCAGTACTTC. It translates to CASSGTSGTYEQYF. The chain carries TRBV12-3 or TRBV12-4 and TRBJ2-7; 11 bases are a match to TRBD2. V gave up 5 bases and J gave up 2 bases; unmatched junction bases: 2. This CDR3 region has 14 residues.

The rearrangement links TRBV12-3 or TRBV12-4 to TRBJ1-5, with D possibly TRBD1 on 6 matching bases. V dropped 3 bases and J dropped 5 bases, with 11 bases sitting between them. CDR3 length equals 14 residues. The CDR3 coding sequence is TGTGCCAGCAGTTTTGTAGCAGGGGATCAGCCCCAGCATTTT. This codes for CASSFVAGDQPQHF.

This clonotype was counted ten times or more. This chain links TRBV12-3 or TRBV12-4 with TRBJ2-2; 13 bases match TRBD2. The CDR3 spans 15 residues. V lost 6 bases and J lost 8; bases outside the gene matches: 6. In DNA, the CDR3 is TGTGCCAGCAGGGCGGGACTAGCGGGAAGTGGGGAGCTGTTTTTT. This sequence encodes CASRAGLAGSGELFF.

This clonotype was seen ten or more times. The CDR3 sequence: CASSLTPSGTNTGELFF. CDR3 nucleotides: TGTGCCAGCAGCTTAACGCCTAGCGGGACGAACACCGGGGAGCTGTTTTTT. This chain links TRBV7-3 with TRBJ2-2; 9 bases match TRBD2. V gave up 0 bases and J gave up 0 bases; unmatched junction bases: 2. Per the germline V gene, CDR1 is SGHTA and CDR2 is FQGTGA. The CDR3 loop spans 17 amino acids.

This clonotype was picked up a small number of times. The chain couples TRBV7-2 to TRBJ2-2; D not resolved. Germline lookup yields CDR1 SGHTA and CDR2 FQGNSA. CDR3 length equals 15 residues. Between the trimmed V and J ends, which lost 2 bases and 7 bases, there was a span of 14 bases. The CDR3 loop is CASSLRRLMGGELFF. Here the CDR3 DNA reads TGTGCCAGCAGCTTAAGGCGCTTGATGGGCGGGGAGCTGTTTTTT.

The genes are TRBV12-3 or TRBV12-4 and TRBJ2-6; tentatively, D is TRBD1 or TRBD2 (6 bases each). The CDR3 runs to 16 residues. Trimming shortened V by 7 bases and J by 2 bases, and 15 bases separated the two germline ends. CDR3 bases: TGTGCCAGCATCGGGGGCGCGGTGCCTGGGGCCAACGTCCTGACTTTC. It translates to CASIGGAVPGANVLTF.

The CDR3 here is CSARDQDRVYNEQFF. In DNA, the CDR3 is TGCAGTGCTAGAGACCAGGACAGGGTTTACAATGAGCAGTTCTTC. The chain is built from TRBV20-1 and TRBJ2-1; 8 bases are a match to TRBD1. The CDR3 has 15 residues. Per germline, CDR1 DFQATT and CDR2 SNEGSKA (reference sequence). The V segment lost 0 bases and the J segment 4 bases; nucleotides outside the gene matches: 5.

This clonotype occurred many times. The rearrangement joins TRBV27 to TRBJ1-1; D is perhaps TRBD1 (6 bases). The germline gives CDR1 MNHEY, CDR2 SMNVEV (reference sequence). There are 14 residues in the CDR3. The CDR3 nucleotides are TGTGCTACCTCACTTGGGGGCCGGAGCACTGAAGCTTTCTTT. Amino acid sequence: CATSLGGRSTEAFF.

This clonotype was counted at least ten times. The V and J genes are TRBV20-1 and TRBJ2-4; D is undetermined. Germline V gene sequence: CDR1 DFQATT, CDR2 SNEGSKA (reference sequence). The CDR3 has 13 amino acids. Trimming cost V 5 bases and J 6 bases, with 14 bases left between them. The DNA for the CDR3 is TGCAGTGCTCCCAATAATTGGGGAAACATTCAGTACTTC. Translated: CSAPNNWGNIQYF.

Ten or more counts support this clonotype. The rearrangement uses TRBV20-1 and TRBJ2-5, with 7 bases that match TRBD1. The V gene's germline CDR1 is DFQATT and CDR2 SNEGSKA (reference sequence). The CDR3 extends over 13 amino acids. Germline trimming cut 6 bases from V and 0 bases from J; bases unmatched to any gene: 4. The CDR3 nucleotides read TGCAGTGCCCCGGGACAGTACCAAGAGACCCAGTACTTC. Protein product: CSAPGQYQETQYF.

This clonotype was recorded many times. The chain recombines TRBV28 with TRBJ1-5; weak D call: TRBD1 (5 bases). The V gene's germline CDR1 is MDHEN and CDR2 SYDVKM. V was pared by 11 bases and J by 4 bases, with 12 bases between. The CDR3 totals 12 residues. The CDR3 nucleotides are TGTGCCCATAAGGGGTGGAATCAGCCCCAGCATTTT. It specifies CAHKGWNQPQHF.

In its sample, this clonotype was seen many times. V and J are TRBV20-1 and TRBJ1-1; 10 bases match TRBD1. CDR1 is DFQATT, CDR2 SNEGSKA, per germline (reference sequence). This CDR3 comprises 14 residues. The V gene end was trimmed by 3 bases and the J gene end by 7 bases; junction bases not matched to a gene: 8. The CDR3 is CSARGTGEVNEAFF. The CDR3, as DNA: TGCAGTGCTAGGGGGACAGGGGAGGTGAATGAAGCTTTCTTT.

This clonotype was recorded at least ten times. In DNA, the CDR3 is TGTGCCAGCAGCTTAGCGGGGGCCGCCTACGAGCAGTACTTC. This sequence encodes CASSLAGAAYEQYF. The V call is TRBV7-9, the J call TRBJ2-7; a weak D match, TRBD1 (6 bases). The germline V gene has CDR1 SEHNR and CDR2 FQNEAQ (reference sequence). The ends were cut back, 0 bases at V and 2 bases at J, with 8 bases in the middle. The CDR3 totals 14 residues.

V usage is TRBV12-3 or TRBV12-4 and J usage is TRBJ1-2; TRBD1 is a possible D gene (6 bases). This CDR3 has 14 amino acids. Trimming removed 6 bases at V and 8 bases at J, with 19 bases between. The CDR3 is CASSLWGLVRGYTF. The CDR3 coding sequence is TGTGCCAGCAGCCTTTGGGGGCTGGTTAGGGGCTACACCTTC.

The sample holds a few counts of this clonotype. The chain is built from TRBV19 and TRBJ1-1; D is uncertain. Germline V gives CDR1 LNHDA, CDR2 SQIVND (reference sequence). The CDR3 extends over 13 amino acids. V lost 7 bases to trimming and J lost 0 bases, with 9 bases between them. CDR3 residues: CASTLDLNTEAFF. The CDR3 region has the DNA TGTGCCAGTACCTTAGACTTGAACACTGAAGCTTTCTTT. Combining the CDR3 with reference TRBV19 and TRBJ1-1 gives the whole variable domain DGGITQSPKYLFRKEGQNVTLSCEQNLNHDAMYWYRQDPGQGLRLIYYSQIVNDFQKGDIAEGYSVSREKKESFPLTVTSAQKNPTAFYLCASTLDLNTEAFFGQGTRLTVV.